The sequence of this TCR beta chain was determined in a study of blood T cell repertoires in COVID-19. About the research overall: Sites in the United States, Italy and Spain provided acute and convalescent COVID-19 samples. PBMCs, B-cell-depleted T cells, or T cells provided the cDNA or gDNA that made up the material.

Original handling: Amplification from reference gene primers served as the basis for estimated nucleated cell counts. TCRdb's table, derived via immunoSEQ multiplex PCR, lists solely in-frame clones and lacks some. That table supplies the V and J calls and clone size; D and trimming were determined from the DNA. The sample lists about 71,000 clones, 90% occurring once. The CDR3 contains 16 residues. Germline CDR1 SGHVS, CDR2 FQNEAQ. Worth noting for this clone: The junction and the germline gene differ at one end; a read error may be behind it.

The specimen was peripheral blood. The source of this sequence is a young woman with acute or convalescent COVID-19. This chain joins TRBV7-8 and TRBJ2-3; 7 bases fit TRBD2. The CDR3: CASSIAASGSTDTQYF. CDR3 DNA sequence: TGTGCCAGCAGCATAGCGGCTAGCGGTAGCACAGATACGCAGTATTTT.